This TCR beta chain is from a study of blood T cells in healthy people across ages. A sample-barcoded 5' primer and a J-beta primer mix were used in a second PCR of roughly 7 to 12 cycles. Using its own MiXCR run on the 5' RACE reads, TCRdb lists one record per CDR3 protein. The sample yields some 920,000 distinct CDR3 sequences, around 54% seen once. The length of the CDR3 is 16 residues. V lost 5 bases, J lost 7 bases, and 22 bases lay in between. Germline V CDR1 and CDR2: SEHNR, FQNEAQ (reference sequence). The draw of peripheral blood yielded roughly 9.4 milliliters from each donor. This chain connects TRBV7-9 to TRBJ2-3; D is possibly TRBD1 or TRBD2 (5 bases each). What was sequenced was blood. This clonotype was obtained from a woman in her sixties in good health. This chain's CDR3 is CASSPLEGRLSYTQYF. DNA for the CDR3: TGTGCCAGCAGCCCCCTTGAGGGGCGTCTCTCCTATACGCAGTATTTT.